Shown below are 8 T cell receptor beta chains from a single sample sequenced in a study of shared clonotypes between healthy human individuals. Repertoires were generated with immunoSEQ multiplex PCR, while TCRdb's copy carries only in-frame clones and drops some. The table shows some 2.1 million clones, with roughly 96% occurring only once. Sample: naive CD4+ T cells sorted from blood. Subset of the sample: CD45RA+ positively selected. Every receptor here comes from a man aged 18 to 30 in good health.

V usage is TRBV30 and J usage is TRBJ1-3; D gene uncertain. This CDR3 comprises 13 residues. Per germline, CDR1 GTSNPN and CDR2 SVGIG (reference sequence). V was pared by 4 bases and J by 0 bases, with 7 bases between. This chain's CDR3 is CAWIRVSGNTIYF. For the CDR3, the DNA is TGTGCCTGGATAAGAGTCTCTGGAAACACCATATATTTT.

This chain links TRBV7-8 with TRBJ2-5; 8 bases are shared with TRBD2. The junction had 7 bases not matched to a gene; V was cut back by 6 bases and J by 4 bases. Germline V gene sequence: CDR1 SGHVS, CDR2 FQNEAQ. CDR3 size: 14 residues. The CDR3 sequence is CASSRGAGVETQYF. As DNA, the CDR3 is TGTGCCAGCAGTAGGGGAGCGGGAGTAGAGACCCAGTACTTC.

This chain uses TRBV2 with TRBJ2-2; TRBD1 matches 7 bases. The CDR3 consists of 13 residues. Germline CDR1 reads SNHLY; CDR2 reads FYNNEI. J was trimmed by 6 bases and V by 6 bases; bases with no gene match: 4. As DNA, the CDR3 is TGTGCCAGCAGAAACAGGGGCTCCGGGGAGCTGTTTTTT. Its translation is CASRNRGSGELFF. Based on the CDR3 plus reference TRBV2 and TRBJ2-2, the full variable domain is EPEVTQTPSHQVTQMGQEVILRCVPISNHLYFYWYRQILGQKVEFLVSFYNNEISEKSEIFDDQFSVERPDGSNFTLKIRSTKLEDSAMYFCASRNRGSGELFFGEGSRLTVL.

The table lists this clone with a count of one. The chain joins TRBV9 to TRBJ1-2, with TRBD1 identical over 10 bases. The CDR3 consists of 15 residues. With V trimmed by 2 bases and J by 3 bases, 4 bases remained unmatched. Germline V lookup: CDR1 SGDLS, CDR2 YYNGEE. In DNA form, the CDR3 reads TGTGCCAGCAGCGTGGGGGACAGGGGTTACTATGGCTACACCTTC. It specifies CASSVGDRGYYGYTF.

This chain links TRBV10-3 with TRBJ1-1; D is perhaps TRBD1 (5 bases). This CDR3 is built from 15 residues. Germline CDR1 is ENHRY and CDR2 is SYGVKD. V was trimmed by 0 bases and J by 0 bases, leaving 8 bases between them. The CDR3 loop reads CAISESSRVNTEAFF. The CDR3 DNA reads TGTGCCATCAGTGAGTCTTCCAGGGTGAACACTGAAGCTTTCTTT.

This clone was seen a handful of times. Other DNA sequences in this sample translate to the same CDR3. In DNA form, the CDR3 reads TGCGCCAGCAGCTTGGGAGGGGGCGACACCGGGGAGCTGTTTTTT. Protein product: CASSLGGGDTGELFF. This chain uses TRBV5-1 with TRBJ2-2, with 7 bases fitting TRBD1. CDR3 size: 15 residues. Germline V CDR1 and CDR2: SGHRS, YFSETQ. J lost 3 bases, V lost 0 bases, and 2 bases had no gene match.

This clone showed up just once. J is TRBJ2-1 and V is TRBV7-9, with D tentatively TRBD2 (7 bases). Trimming stripped 4 bases from V and 8 bases from J, with 15 bases between. Germline V gene sequence: CDR1 SEHNR, CDR2 FQNEAQ (reference sequence). The CDR3 loop spans 14 amino acids. The CDR3 is CASSSVAGADEQFF. The CDR3 coding sequence is TGTGCCAGCAGCTCCGTTGCGGGGGCGGATGAGCAGTTCTTC.

The chain joins TRBV11-2 to TRBJ2-3; D is possibly TRBD1 (5 bases). Trimming left V 5 bases short and J 4 bases short, with 19 bases between. The CDR3 spans 16 residues. Per germline, CDR1 SGHAT and CDR2 FQNNGV. The CDR3: CASSGQGSLLPDTQYF. For the CDR3, the DNA is TGTGCCAGCAGCGGGCAGGGATCCTTACTACCAGATACGCAGTATTTT. Filled out from reference TRBV11-2 and TRBJ2-3, the complete variable domain reads EAGVAQSPRYKIIEKRQSVAFWCNPISGHATLYWYQQILGQGPKLLIQFQNNGVVDDSQLPKDRFSAERLKGVDSTLKIQPAKLEDSAVYLCASSGQGSLLPDTQYFGPGTRLTVL.